The 27 T cell receptor beta chains in this list originate from one sample, sequenced in a study of regulatory T cells in long-lasting Graves disease. As for time point: newly diagnosed GD, antithyroid drugs for less than 3 months. Following extraction of RNA from PBMCs, that RNA was used to make the TCR library. Relying on iRepertoire HTBI primers and Arm-PCR of CDR3 regions, the team built TCR beta libraries. From the multiplex PCR reads, TCRdb called clonotypes with MiXCR, one entry per CDR3 protein. This sample has approximately 400,000 distinct CDR3 sequences, with less than 20% found just once. The input for sequencing was peripheral blood mononuclear cells (PBMCs), taken at new diagnosis, from a patient treated with antithyroid drugs. All receptors derive from a female donor with Graves disease.

In its sample, this clonotype was seen a few times. The gene calls are TRBV5-1 and TRBJ2-4, with a tentative D call TRBD2 (5 bases). With 0 bases removed from V and 8 bases from J, the gap between germline ends came to 12 bases. The CDR3 sequence is 14 residues long. Per germline, CDR1 SGHRS and CDR2 YFSETQ. The CDR3 nucleotides read TGCGCCAGCAGCTTGGAAATAGGGAGTCACATTCAGTACTTC. Protein sequence: CASSLEIGSHIQYF.

This clonotype has a count of ten or more. J is TRBJ1-5 and V is TRBV6-1, with a tentative D call TRBD1 (5 bases). The CDR3 length is 16 residues. CDR1 MNHNS and CDR2 SASEGT come from the germline V gene. V dropped 7 bases and J dropped 2 bases, with 18 bases sitting between them. CDR3 nucleotide sequence: TGTGCCAGCAACAACGCAGGGTTTAGGGGCAATCAGCCCCAGCATTTT. This gives the protein CASNNAGFRGNQPQHF.

This clonotype was picked up many times. The genes are TRBV19 and TRBJ1-5; perhaps TRBD1 as D (5 bases). V lost 1 base and J lost 15, with 13 bases in between. The germline gives CDR1 LNHDA, CDR2 SQIVND (reference sequence). The CDR3 spans 12 residues. CDR3 DNA sequence: TGTGCCAGTAGTATAGGCAACAGGCCACCGCATTTT. It codes for CASSIGNRPPHF.

In its sample, this clonotype was seen a few times. The rearrangement joins TRBV7-2 to TRBJ2-1; unclear D gene. The CDR3 has 11 amino acids. V was shortened by 5 bases and J by 10 bases, with 9 bases between the two germline ends. CDR1 and CDR2 (germline): SGHTA, FQGNSA. In nucleotides, the CDR3 is TGTGCCAGCAGCGAGTATGGGGAGCAGTTCTTC. This sequence encodes CASSEYGEQFF.

V usage is TRBV28 and J usage is TRBJ1-2; possibly TRBD1 for D (5 bases). V dropped 10 bases and J dropped 3 bases, with 15 bases sitting between them. The CDR3 is 13 residues long. The germline V gene has CDR1 MDHEN and CDR2 SYDVKM. For the CDR3, the DNA is TGTGCCAACAAACGTCCAGGGCACTATGGCTACACCTTC. This sequence encodes CANKRPGHYGYTF.

This clonotype was seen at least ten times. The chain links TRBV20-1 to TRBJ2-5; the match to TRBD1 covers 7 bases. V lost 7 bases, J lost 1 base, and 3 bases stayed unmatched. This CDR3 region has 12 residues. Looked up from germline, CDR1 is DFQATT and CDR2 is SNEGSKA (reference sequence). The CDR3 coding sequence is TGCAGTGTAGGGACAGCCCAAGAGACCCAGTACTTC. Its translation is CSVGTAQETQYF.

The table lists this clonotype with many counts. The gene calls are TRBV20-1 and TRBJ2-5; 9 bases fit TRBD1. Matching the DNA end better, TRBJ2-7 makes the J call doubtful. This CDR3 has 16 residues. Germline CDR1 and CDR2: DFQATT and SNEGSKA (reference sequence). The CDR3 sequence is CSASPPGQGSSYEQYF. The CDR3, as DNA: TGCAGTGCGAGCCCCCCGGGACAGGGCAGCTCCTACGAGCAGTACTTC.

In this sample, this clonotype turned up many times. The chain joins TRBV9 to TRBJ2-3, with TRBD2 matching over 9 bases. V lost 3 bases to trimming and J lost 6 bases; unmatched junction nucleotides: 11. Germline CDR1 reads SGDLS; CDR2 reads YYNGEE. The CDR3 is 16 residues long. Here the CDR3 DNA reads TGTGCCAGCAGCGATTGGGGAGCGGGGGGAGGGGATACGCAGTATTTT. Translation gives CASSDWGAGGGDTQYF.

Ten or more counts support this clonotype. J is TRBJ2-7 and V is TRBV7-9; 12 bases match TRBD1. Germline loops: CDR1 SEHNR, CDR2 FQNEAQ (reference sequence). The CDR3 runs to 16 residues. The ends lost 5 bases at V and 5 bases at J; junction bases unmatched: 10. The CDR3 DNA sequence: TGTGCCAGCAGCACGGGGGACAGGGGGCTTAACCACGAGCAGTACTTC. Translating it yields CASSTGDRGLNHEQYF. The whole variable domain, filled in from reference TRBV7-9 and TRBJ2-7, reads DTGVSQNPRHKITKRGQNVTFRCDPISEHNRLYWYRQTLGQGPEFLTYFQNEAQLEKSRLLSDRFSAERPKGSFSTLEIQRTEQGDSAMYLCASSTGDRGLNHEQYFGPGTRLTVT.

In this sample, this clonotype turned up many times. This sequence joins TRBV7-9 and TRBJ2-7, with 11 bases aligning to TRBD2. The CDR3 loop spans 16 amino acids. Germline values: CDR1 SEHNR, CDR2 FQNEAQ (reference sequence). V gave up 1 base and J gave up 2 bases; unmatched junction bases: 4. CDR3 sequence: CASSLGTSGSPYEQYF. The CDR3, as DNA: TGTGCCAGCAGCTTAGGAACTAGCGGGAGCCCCTACGAGCAGTACTTC.

The V call is TRBV5-4, the J call TRBJ2-7; D is ambiguous. This CDR3 spans 14 amino acids. CDR1 SGHNT and CDR2 YYREEE come from the germline V gene (reference sequence). V lost 4 bases, J lost 0 bases, and 11 bases lay in between. CDR3 in amino acids: CASSLQGPSYEQYF. DNA of the CDR3: TGTGCCAGCAGCCTACAAGGTCCCTCCTACGAGCAGTACTTC.

This clonotype was seen repeatedly, ten times or more. The chain is built from TRBV28 and TRBJ2-7; no firm D call. Germline CDR1 and CDR2: MDHEN and SYDVKM. V lost 8 bases and J 7 bases, leaving 18 bases between the germline ends. This CDR3 is built from 13 residues. The CDR3 reads CASVRGETMEQYF. The CDR3 DNA is TGTGCCAGCGTGCGTGGGGAAACGATGGAGCAGTACTTC. Filled out from reference TRBV28 and TRBJ2-7, the complete variable domain reads DVKVTQSSRYLVKRTGEKVFLECVQDMDHENMFWYRQDPGLGLRLIYFSYDVKMKEKGDIPEGYSVSREKKERFSLILESASTNQTSMYLCASVRGETMEQYFGPGTRLTVT.

This clonotype appeared many times. V gene TRBV12-3 or TRBV12-4 combines with J gene TRBJ2-1; D is uncertain. V lost 6 bases and J 0 bases, leaving 12 bases between the germline ends. The CDR3 runs 15 residues. The CDR3 spells CASSQTYDSYNEQFF. The CDR3 nucleotides are TGTGCCAGCAGCCAGACCTACGACTCCTACAATGAGCAGTTCTTC.

This clonotype showed up many times. The chain joins TRBV27 to TRBJ1-5; no reliable D call. This CDR3 is built from 14 residues. In germline, CDR1 is MNHEY, CDR2 SMNVEV (reference sequence). Trimming cost V 2 bases and J 6 bases, with 11 bases left between them. The CDR3 sequence is CASSLRATGQPQHF. CDR3 bases: TGTGCCAGCAGTTTACGGGCGACCGGTCAGCCCCAGCATTTT.

This clonotype has ten or more counts. The gene calls are TRBV11-2 and TRBJ2-3; D is uncertain. The CDR3 runs 14 residues. From germline, CDR1 is SGHAT and CDR2 FQNNGV. The germline V and J ends were trimmed by 5 bases and 3 bases, with 12 bases remaining between them. Here the CDR3 DNA reads TGTGCCAGCAGCCCGCCCTTCCGTACAGATACGCAGTATTTT. Its protein product is CASSPPFRTDTQYF.

This clonotype was seen many times. This chain uses TRBV30 with TRBJ2-7; 8 bases are shared with TRBD1. The CDR3 extends over 12 amino acids. V dropped 2 bases and J dropped 5; count of bases not matched to a gene: 2. Germline CDR1 and CDR2: GTSNPN and SVGIG (reference sequence). The CDR3 sequence is CAWSRQGNEQYF. CDR3 sequence (DNA): TGTGCCTGGAGTCGACAGGGGAACGAGCAGTACTTC.

Many counts were recorded for this clonotype. V gene TRBV24-1 combines with J gene TRBJ2-7; TRBD1 matches at 7 bases. The V gene's germline CDR1 is KGHDR and CDR2 SFDVKD. The CDR3 sequence is 13 residues long. Trimming at V came to 5 bases and at J to 7 bases, leaving 7 bases not matched to a gene. Written as DNA, the CDR3 is TGTGCCACCAGTGCCGCGACAGGGTCGGAGCAGTACTTC. It codes for CATSAATGSEQYF.

At least ten counts were recorded for this clonotype. The chain joins TRBV29-1 to TRBJ2-3, with 9 bases lining up with TRBD1. Germline CDR1 reads SQVTM; CDR2 reads ANQGSEA. Unmatched junction bases numbered 5, after V lost 8 bases and J lost 2 bases. The CDR3 is made up of 13 amino acids. In nucleotides, the CDR3 is TGCAGCTTGGGGACAGGGATCACAGATACGCAGTATTTT. The encoded protein is CSLGTGITDTQYF.

This clonotype was counted many times. The chain uses TRBV24-1 and TRBJ2-5; TRBD1 is a possible D gene (6 bases). The germline V gene encodes CDR1 KGHDR and CDR2 SFDVKD. V gave up 5 bases and J gave up 1 base, with 16 bases separating them. CDR3 length: 16 residues. CDR3 amino acids: CATSARGGPGQETQYF. CDR3 nucleotides: TGTGCCACCAGTGCAAGAGGGGGACCAGGCCAAGAGACCCAGTACTTC.

Ten or more counts support this clonotype. The rearrangement uses TRBV6-1 and TRBJ2-1; no firm D call. The CDR3 extends over 14 amino acids. Trimming left V 8 bases short and J 0 bases short, with 11 bases between. CDR1 is MNHNS and CDR2 is SASEGT in the germline V gene. The CDR3 is CASSTTSSYNEQFF. CDR3 in DNA: TGTGCCAGCTCTACCACGAGCTCCTACAATGAGCAGTTCTTC.

This clonotype occurred once. The genes are TRBV3-1 and TRBJ1-1; 10 nucleotides match TRBD1. The V gene's germline CDR1 is LGHDT and CDR2 YNNKEL (reference sequence). J gave up 12 bases and V 4 bases, and 5 bases lay outside the gene matches. CDR3 length equals 12 residues. The CDR3 spells CASSLGGQGTFF. The CDR3 coding sequence is TGTGCCAGCAGCCTAGGGGGACAGGGGACTTTCTTT.

In the case of this clonotype: Given a much more abundant clone one base away, this may be a read error. V is TRBV11-2 and J is TRBJ2-1, with 7 bases fitting TRBD2. The CDR3 runs to 16 residues. V shed 8 bases, J shed 4 bases, and the junction held 14 bases outside the gene matches. Germline V gives CDR1 SGHAT, CDR2 FQNNGV. DNA for the CDR3: TGTGCCAGCGCCAACGGTCTACTAGCGAGTTACAATGAGCAGTTCTTC. Translation: CASANGLLASYNEQFF.

The sample holds many counts of this clonotype. The rearrangement joins TRBV30 to TRBJ1-5, with no clear D. V lost 5 bases, J lost 3 bases, and 11 bases lay in between. This CDR3 is 13 amino acids long. The germline V gene has CDR1 GTSNPN and CDR2 SVGIG (reference sequence). The DNA of the CDR3 is TGTGCCTGGTCAGACTGGTACAATCAGCCCCAGCATTTT. It specifies CAWSDWYNQPQHF. The full variable domain, with the rest looked up from reference TRBV30 and TRBJ1-5, is SQTIHQWPATLVQPVGSPLSLECTVEGTSNPNLYWYRQAAGRGLQLLFYSVGIGQISSEVPQNLSASRPQDRQFILSSKKLLLSDSGFYLCAWSDWYNQPQHFGDGTRLSIL.

The table lists this clonotype with a few counts. The chain is built from TRBV6-1 and TRBJ1-2; D is unclear. Trimming removed 2 bases at V and 2 bases at J, with 12 bases between. Germline values: CDR1 MNHNS, CDR2 SASEGT. The CDR3 is 15 amino acids. This CDR3 reads CASSEIVGRNYGYTF. In DNA form, the CDR3 reads TGTGCCAGCAGTGAAATCGTGGGCAGGAACTATGGCTACACCTTC.

The chain couples TRBV2 to TRBJ1-6; D possibly corresponds to TRBD1 (5 bases). The CDR3 sequence is 12 residues long. The V gene's germline CDR1 is SNHLY and CDR2 FYNNEI. Trimming cost V 10 bases and J 5 bases, with 9 bases left between them. The CDR3 region is CATTENNSPLHF. The DNA of the CDR3 is TGTGCCACGACAGAGAATAATTCACCCCTCCACTTT.

The gene calls are TRBV20-1 and TRBJ1-1, with D perhaps matching TRBD1 (6 bases). In germline, CDR1 is DFQATT, CDR2 SNEGSKA (reference sequence). With 3 bases removed from V and 5 bases from J, the gap between germline ends came to 16 bases. CDR3 length: 14 amino acids. The chain's CDR3 is CSASHGGPGTEAFF. CDR3 sequence (DNA): TGCAGTGCTAGTCATGGGGGGCCGGGGACTGAAGCTTTCTTT.

This chain links TRBV29-1 with TRBJ2-3, with D maybe TRBD1 (5 bases). V lost 7 bases to trimming and J lost 3 bases, with 17 bases between them. The CDR3 has 14 amino acids. In germline, CDR1 is SQVTM, CDR2 ANQGSEA. The CDR3 bases are TGCAGCGCTTGGGGCCAGGGTGGGACAGATACGCAGTATTTT. Translating gives CSAWGQGGTDTQYF.